Following are 23 T cell receptor beta chains from one sample sequenced in a study of tumor-infiltrating lymphocytes in primary liver carcinoma. Total RNA (around 510 ng) served as template for TCR beta cDNA synthesis primed by a constant-region primer. A slightly modified ARM-PCR protocol with three nested multiplex PCR rounds produced these TCR beta libraries. Each of the first two PCR rounds ran about 9 cycles with TRBV1-TRBV30 forward and C-beta reverse primers. Each CDR3 protein gets one entry after TCRdb re-called the multiplex PCR reads with MiXCR. In the table there are 180,000 or so distinct CDR3 sequences, 50% to 75% of which are singletons. The researchers obtained blood RNA from unsorted whole blood and also extracted germline DNA. Sequences were obtained from peripheral blood. Receptors were obtained from a man aged 35 to 55 with primary liver carcinoma and hepatitis B virus infection.

The chain has TRBV5-5 and TRBJ2-5; 9 positions match TRBD1. The CDR3 sequence is 17 residues long. V gave up 4 bases and J gave up 4 bases; unmatched junction bases: 14. Germline assignment: CDR1 SGHKS and CDR2 YYEKEE (reference sequence). The CDR3 loop reads CASSQLSGQGFGETQYF. DNA for the CDR3: TGTGCCAGCAGCCAACTCTCGGGACAGGGCTTCGGAGAGACCCAGTACTTC. The full variable domain, rest sourced from reference TRBV5-5 and TRBJ2-5, is DAGVTQSPTHLIKTRGQQVTLRCSPISGHKSVSWYQQVLGQGPQFIFQYYEKEERGRGNFPDRFSARQFPNYSSELNVNALLLGDSALYLCASSQLSGQGFGETQYFGPGTRLLVL.

This clonotype was picked up many times. The rearrangement uses TRBV11-2 and TRBJ2-3, with TRBD1 as a possible D gene (6 bases). This CDR3 spans 14 amino acids. The germline gives CDR1 SGHAT, CDR2 FQNNGV. The V end lost 6 bases, the J end lost 5 bases, and 15 bases lay between the germline ends. The CDR3 bases are TGTGCCAGCAGAAGGGGGACAATGGTAGATACGCAGTATTTT. Amino acid sequence: CASRRGTMVDTQYF.

This clonotype has a handful of counts. The J gene is TRBJ2-1, the V gene TRBV29-1; TRBD1 aligns across 7 bases. The V and J ends lost 7 bases and 7 bases, in that order; junction bases with no gene match: 13. The CDR3 runs 14 residues. Germline loops: CDR1 SQVTM, CDR2 ANQGSEA. CDR3 sequence reads: CSANTSPGQNEQFF. In DNA, the CDR3 is TGCAGCGCTAACACTTCACCGGGACAGAATGAGCAGTTCTTC.

This clonotype was recorded only once. No conserved phenylalanine or tryptophan is present at the end of the CDR3, so a read error is the likely explanation. This rearrangement joins TRBV29-1 to TRBJ1-1, with D possibly TRBD1 on 6 matching bases. The V end lost 2 bases, the J end lost 1 base, and 8 bases lay between the germline ends. This CDR3 spans 13 amino acids. Germline V gene data show CDR1 as SQVTM and CDR2 as ANQGSEA. In DNA, the CDR3 is TGCAGCGTTGAAAAGGGGGAGAACACTGAAGCTTTCTTA. Its translation: CSVEKGENTEAFL.

The CDR3 DNA follows: TGTGCCAGCAGCTTGGTGGAGACAGCTGTACGGGCTTTCTTT. This sequence encodes CASSLVETAVRAFF. V and J are TRBV7-9 and TRBJ1-1; TRBD1 is a possible D gene (5 bases). The CDR3 contains 14 residues. V lost 3 bases and J lost 11, with 19 bases in between. CDR1 SEHNR and CDR2 FQNEAQ come from the germline V gene (reference sequence).

The chain recombines TRBV6-6 with TRBJ2-5; 7 nucleotides align to TRBD2. Germline loops: CDR1 MNHNY, CDR2 SVGAGI (reference sequence). The CDR3 is made up of 11 amino acids. The trim removed 11 bases at V and 9 bases at J, leaving 9 bases unmatched. This chain's CDR3 is CAGGVTGSQYF. The CDR3 region has the DNA TGTGCCGGGGGGGTCACGGGTTCCCAGTACTTC.

Note on this clonotype: This clone may be a read error of a much larger clone one base away. V is TRBV4-1 and J is TRBJ2-1; D is uncertain. The length of the CDR3 is 16 residues. Germline V gene lookup returns CDR1 MGHRA and CDR2 YSYEKL. In DNA, the CDR3 is TGCGCCAGCAGCCCTGCCCCAGACGGCTCCTACAGTGAGCAGTTCTTC. Its translation: CASSPAPDGSYSEQFF.

The V call is TRBV14, the J call TRBJ2-2; no reliable D call. The CDR3 is 15 amino acids. V gave up 4 bases and J gave up 4 bases, with 13 bases separating them. Germline-derived CDR1 and CDR2 are SGHDN and FVKESK. DNA for the CDR3: TGTGCCAGCAGCCTACGGAAAGGTTCCACCGGGGAGCTGTTTTTT. Its protein product is CASSLRKGSTGELFF.

Concerning this clonotype itself: At one end, the junction sequence differs from germline, possibly due to a read error. The V gene is TRBV29-1, the J gene TRBJ2-3; D is unresolved. Germline-derived CDR1 and CDR2 are SQVTM and ANQGSEA. This CDR3 is built from 14 residues. CDR3 residues: CSVDQLAGTDMQYF. CDR3 in DNA: TGCAGCGTTGATCAGTTAGCTGGCACAGATATGCAGTATTTT.

This clonotype was counted only a few times. This chain connects TRBV12-3 or TRBV12-4 to TRBJ2-2; 12 nucleotides match TRBD2. This CDR3 spans 16 amino acids. Trimming took 6 bases from V and 7 from J; bases not matched to a gene: 9. In DNA, the CDR3 is TGTGCCAGCAGGCCTGCACTAGCGGGAGGTGGCGGGGAGCTGTTTTTT. This sequence encodes CASRPALAGGGGELFF.

Of note for this clonotype: A much larger clone is a single base away; this may be a read error. The chain uses TRBV11-1 and TRBJ2-2; the match to TRBD1 covers 7 bases. This CDR3 contains 15 residues. The germline V gene encodes CDR1 SGHAT and CDR2 FQDESV (reference sequence). The CDR3 sequence is CASSLTGQNTWELFF. The CDR3 region has the DNA TGTGCCAGCAGCCTCACGGGACAGAACACCTGGGAGCTGTTTTTT.

This clonotype came up many times. The DNA for the CDR3 is TGCGCCAGCAGCCCATCAAACGACAGCCCTCCGAGGGAGCAGTACTTC. It codes for CASSPSNDSPPREQYF. V and J are TRBV4-1 and TRBJ2-7, with TRBD1 as a possible D gene (5 bases). V was shortened by 4 bases and J by 7 bases, with 23 bases between the two germline ends. CDR1 and CDR2 (germline): MGHRA, YSYEKL. The CDR3 loop spans 16 amino acids.

This rearrangement joins TRBV12-3 or TRBV12-4 to TRBJ2-2; D is possibly TRBD1 (6 bases). Trimming took 7 bases from V and 3 from J, leaving 12 bases between them. The CDR3 runs to 14 residues. The CDR3 sequence: CASIRGQDTGELFF. CDR3 sequence (DNA): TGTGCCAGCATCAGGGGTCAGGACACCGGGGAGCTGTTTTTT.

This rearrangement joins TRBV5-4 to TRBJ2-5; tentative D call: TRBD1 (6 bases). The CDR3 has 14 amino acids. V lost 0 bases and J 6 bases, leaving 12 bases between the germline ends. CDR1 and CDR2 from the germline V gene are SGHNT and YYREEE (reference sequence). The CDR3 loop is CASSLGGQGKTQYF. The CDR3 DNA is TGTGCCAGCAGCTTGGGGGGACAAGGGAAGACCCAGTACTTC.

Comment on this clonotype: Given the absence of the conserved phenylalanine or tryptophan at the CDR3 end, a read error is likely. This rearrangement joins TRBV6-1 to TRBJ2-1; no firm D call. Between the trimmed V and J ends, which lost 2 bases and 3 bases, there was a span of 8 bases. The CDR3 length is 14 residues. CDR1 is MNHNS, CDR2 SASEGT, per germline. The CDR3 sequence is CASSEKGSYNEQFS. The CDR3 DNA follows: TGTGCCAGCAGTGAAAAGGGTAGCTACAATGAGCAGTTCTCC.

The V and J genes are TRBV5-8 and TRBJ2-3, with TRBD1 matching 9 bases. Germline V gene lookup returns CDR1 SGHTS and CDR2 YDEGEE. Losses at the gene ends were 0 bases for V and 1 base for J; bases not matched to a gene: 6. The CDR3 runs 17 residues. In nucleotides, the CDR3 is TGTGCCAGCAGCTTGGATTCGACAGGGGGACGCACAGATACGCAGTATTTT. Translated: CASSLDSTGGRTDTQYF.

On this clonotype: The conserved phenylalanine or tryptophan is not found at the CDR3 terminus, so this likely reflects a read error. The DNA is left out, because the CDR3 cannot be placed on it with certainty; the CDR3 is given as TCRdb lists it. The chain joins TRBV6-6 to TRBJ2-3; the table's D call, TRBD1, has no DNA check behind it. Germline V lookup: CDR1 MNHNY, CDR2 SVGAGI (reference sequence). The CDR3 sequence runs 15 residues, both termini included. This chain's CDR3 is CASSPGHSGTDTQYL.

The chain joins TRBV7-9 to TRBJ1-1; possibly TRBD1 for D (5 bases). The CDR3 is 17 residues long. The germline V gene has CDR1 SEHNR and CDR2 FQNEAQ (reference sequence). Deletions cut 5 bases from V and 4 bases from J, with 23 bases between. Written as DNA, the CDR3 is TGTGCCAGCAGCCCTAGGTTGGGGGGGACGGGGAGCACTGAAGCTTTCTTT. Translated: CASSPRLGGTGSTEAFF.

The rearrangement uses TRBV5-4 and TRBJ1-1, with D unclear. In germline, CDR1 is SGHNT, CDR2 YYREEE (reference sequence). The V end lost 8 bases, the J end lost 3 bases, and 17 bases lay between the germline ends. The CDR3 has 14 amino acids. The CDR3: CARIHLLSDTEAFF. In nucleotides, the CDR3 is TGTGCCAGAATCCACCTCCTCAGTGACACTGAAGCTTTCTTT.

This clonotype was seen only once. At one end the junction does not follow the germline gene, possibly because of a read error. J is TRBJ2-5 and V is TRBV12-3 or TRBV12-4; D is possibly TRBD2 (6 bases). This CDR3 spans 15 amino acids. In nucleotides, the CDR3 is TGTGCCAGCAGCACCTACCCCGGGAGTGAAGAGACCCAGTGCTTC. Its translation is CASSTYPGSEETQCF.

Comment on this clonotype: This may arise from a read error, as a much more abundant clone is one base away. The V call is TRBV11-2, the J call TRBJ2-3, with D possibly TRBD2 on 7 matching bases. CDR1 and CDR2 (germline): SGHAT, FQNNGV. The CDR3 runs to 16 residues. The CDR3 is CASKWGASGSTVTQYF. CDR3 in DNA: TGTGCCAGCAAATGGGGGGCTAGCGGTAGCACAGTTACGCAGTATTTT.

This clonotype was observed a single time. Its ends do not fully match the called genes, so a read error is possible. For the CDR3, the DNA is TGTGTCAGCAGGCAAACCCCTAGCGGCCTGGCCAAAAACATTCAGTACTTC. Residues: CVSRQTPSGLAKNIQYF. The V and J genes are TRBV6-5 and TRBJ2-4; TRBD2 matches at 7 bases. The CDR3 runs to 17 residues. The V gene's germline CDR1 is MNHEY and CDR2 SVGAGI.

The V gene is TRBV29-1, the J gene TRBJ1-2; D is unresolved. Trimming took off 6 bases at V and 0 bases at J, with 14 bases between the two ends. Per germline, CDR1 SQVTM and CDR2 ANQGSEA. The CDR3 runs 14 residues. CDR3 amino acids: CSVGGEMPNYGYTF. Here the CDR3 DNA reads TGCAGCGTCGGTGGGGAAATGCCTAACTATGGCTACACCTTC.